The 21 T cell receptor beta chains below all came from one sample that was sequenced in a study of beta chain features in type 1 diabetes. Sequenced material consisted of expressed TCRB transcripts (all of the isolated RNA was reverse transcribed). Libraries were prepared by immunoSEQ multiplex PCR; TCRdb keeps only in-frame clonotypes and omits some of them. This sample yields 300,000 or so clones, of which approximately 8% are seen a single time; 0.44% belongs to the top ten. What was sequenced was central memory CD4+ T cells from blood. These receptors originate from a woman under 30 in good health.

This clone was seen more than once but under ten times. The chain recombines TRBV2 with TRBJ2-1; 10 bases are shared with TRBD1. Looked up from germline, CDR1 is SNHLY and CDR2 is FYNNEI. Germline trimming cut 9 bases from V and 10 bases from J; bases unmatched to any gene: 12. There are 14 residues in the CDR3. In nucleotides, the CDR3 is TGTGCCAGTGCCGGGACAGGGGATAGTTGGGAGCAGTTCTTC. Residues: CASAGTGDSWEQFF. Complete variable domain (other parts from reference TRBV2 and TRBJ2-1): EPEVTQTPSHQVTQMGQEVILRCVPISNHLYFYWYRQILGQKVEFLVSFYNNEISEKSEIFDDQFSVERPDGSNFTLKIRSTKLEDSAMYFCASAGTGDSWEQFFGPGTRLTVL.

The V gene is TRBV28, the J gene TRBJ2-2, with D perhaps matching TRBD1 (6 bases). Deletions cut 4 bases from V and 2 bases from J, with 14 bases between. In germline, CDR1 is MDHEN, CDR2 SYDVKM. This CDR3 region has 16 residues. CDR3 residues: CASSSGALLNTGELFF. CDR3 coding DNA: TGTGCCAGCAGTTCAGGGGCCCTACTAAACACCGGGGAGCTGTTTTTT.

The chain joins TRBV7-9 to TRBJ1-1, with D unresolved. The CDR3 is made up of 14 amino acids. Germline lookup yields CDR1 SEHNR and CDR2 FQNEAQ (reference sequence). V shed 1 base and J shed 2 bases, with 8 bases lying between them. CDR3 coding DNA: TGTGCCAGCAGCTTAGGGATGGGAAACACTGAAGCTTTCTTT. It is translated as CASSLGMGNTEAFF.

This chain uses TRBV4-3 with TRBJ2-1, with 10 positions matching TRBD1. Unmatched junction bases numbered 9, after V lost 0 bases and J lost 4 bases. The CDR3 extends over 18 amino acids. Germline CDR1 and CDR2: LGHNA and YSLEER. Here the CDR3 DNA reads TGCGCCAGCAGCCAAGATGCCCCCCGACAGGGGGCATACAATGAGCAGTTCTTC. This gives the protein CASSQDAPRQGAYNEQFF.

This clone was detected many times. The gene calls are TRBV11-1 and TRBJ2-2; D possibly corresponds to TRBD1 (5 bases). V was shortened by 1 base and J by 5 bases, with 11 bases between the two germline ends. CDR1 and CDR2 (germline): SGHAT, FQDESV (reference sequence). The CDR3 is made up of 15 amino acids. The CDR3 protein is CASSLGQGRTGELFF. DNA of the CDR3: TGTGCCAGCAGCTTAGGCCAGGGTAGAACCGGGGAGCTGTTTTTT.

Details on this clone: This could be a read error, since a much larger clone is one nucleotide away. The rearrangement links TRBV7-2 to TRBJ1-1; tentatively, D is TRBD1 (6 bases). The germline gives CDR1 SGHTA, CDR2 FQGNSA. Trimming pared 5 bases from V and 0 bases from J, leaving 13 bases between. The CDR3 loop spans 15 amino acids. The CDR3 nucleotides read TGTGCCAGCAGCCGCCCGGGGGCCGTGAACACTGAAGCTTTCTTT. This encodes CASSRPGAVNTEAFF.

The V call is TRBV5-4, the J call TRBJ2-2; no firm D call. V lost 4 bases, J lost 0 bases, and 10 bases lay in between. Germline V CDR1 and CDR2: SGHNT, YYREEE (reference sequence). CDR3 length: 15 amino acids. CDR3 DNA: TGTGCCAGCAGCCAACCGACCGCGAACACCGGGGAGCTGTTTTTT. Translation gives CASSQPTANTGELFF.

This clone has just a few counts. The chain uses TRBV9 and TRBJ2-1; 9 bases are a match to TRBD2. The CDR3 length is 16 residues. The trim removed 3 bases at V and 6 bases at J, leaving 10 bases unmatched. The V gene's germline CDR1 is SGDLS and CDR2 YYNGEE. As DNA, the CDR3 is TGTGCCAGCAGCGCCAACACGGGACTAGCTTCCAATGAGCAGTTCTTC. Its translation is CASSANTGLASNEQFF.

This clone appeared a few times. The chain carries TRBV11-1 and TRBJ2-1; TRBD2 aligns across 7 bases. The CDR3 loop spans 17 amino acids. Unmatched junction bases numbered 12, after V lost 5 bases and J lost 2 bases. From germline, CDR1 is SGHAT and CDR2 FQDESV (reference sequence). The CDR3 DNA sequence: TGTGCCAGCAGCCTTCACGGCGGGAGAAGGACCTACAATGAGCAGTTCTTC. Translation gives CASSLHGGRRTYNEQFF. Drawing the rest from reference TRBV11-1 and TRBJ2-1, the complete variable domain is EAEVAQSPRYKITEKSQAVAFWCDPISGHATLYWYRQILGQGPELLVQFQDESVVDDSQLPKDRFSAERLKGVDSTLKIQPAELGDSAMYLCASSLHGGRRTYNEQFFGPGTRLTVL.

The gene calls are TRBV6-1 and TRBJ2-5; D is possibly TRBD1 (7 bases). CDR1 MNHNS and CDR2 SASEGT come from the germline V gene. The CDR3 sequence is 14 residues long. V was pared by 6 bases and J by 5 bases, with 16 bases between. CDR3 in DNA: TGTGCCAGCAGCTTAAACCCAGGGGGGGAGACCCAGTACTTC. Amino acid sequence: CASSLNPGGETQYF.

The chain carries TRBV4-3 and TRBJ2-5; 10 nucleotides line up with TRBD2. V dropped 1 base and J dropped 4; count of bases not matched to a gene: 6. Germline V gene lookup returns CDR1 LGHNA and CDR2 YSLEER. The CDR3 length is 16 residues. The CDR3 DNA sequence: TGCGCCAGCAGCCAAGGTTTAGCGGGAGGTCTAGAGACCCAGTACTTC. Translation gives CASSQGLAGGLETQYF.

This clone has only a few counts. The chain employs TRBV29-1 and TRBJ2-5; 12 bases are shared with TRBD2. The end of the DNA is better explained by TRBJ2-7, so the J call may be wrong. The CDR3 is 16 amino acids. Germline V gene sequence: CDR1 SQVTM, CDR2 ANQGSEA. The DNA of the CDR3 is TGCAGCGTGTACCCCATTCCTAGCGGGAGGGCCCACGAGCAGTACTTC. Its translation: CSVYPIPSGRAHEQYF.

The chain uses TRBV19 and TRBJ1-1; 8 nucleotides line up with TRBD1. V gave up 3 bases and J gave up 4 bases; unmatched junction bases: 7. The CDR3 runs to 15 residues. Germline V gene lookup returns CDR1 LNHDA and CDR2 SQIVND (reference sequence). CDR3 DNA sequence: TGTGCCAGTAGTATCCCCGGGACAGGCGTCACTGAAGCTTTCTTT. Encoded protein: CASSIPGTGVTEAFF.

The sample holds one count of this clone. The rearrangement joins TRBV6-6 to TRBJ2-1; D unclear. Germline CDR1 MNHNY, CDR2 SVGAGI (reference sequence). V lost 10 bases to trimming and J lost 0 bases, with 13 bases between them. The CDR3 covers 14 residues. The CDR3: CATNTGYSYNEQFF. The CDR3 coding sequence is TGTGCCACAAACACGGGCTACTCCTACAATGAGCAGTTCTTC.

V usage is TRBV11-3 and J usage is TRBJ2-1; D is unclear. Trimming took off 0 bases at V and 10 bases at J, with 7 bases between the two ends. The CDR3 covers 12 residues. CDR1 SGHNT and CDR2 YENEEA come from the germline V gene. CDR3 DNA: TGTGCCAGCAGCTTAGATCACTCCGAGCAGTTCTTC. Protein product: CASSLDHSEQFF.

The chain carries TRBV14 and TRBJ2-3; the D is unclear. V was shortened by 1 base and J by 0 bases, with 5 bases between the two germline ends. The V gene's germline CDR1 is SGHDN and CDR2 FVKESK. The length of the CDR3 is 14 residues. CDR3 region: CASSQALSTDTQYF. Written as DNA, the CDR3 is TGTGCCAGCAGCCAAGCGTTAAGCACAGATACGCAGTATTTT.

This clone was recorded at least ten times. V is TRBV7-9 and J is TRBJ2-1; TRBD2 matches 8 bases. The V gene end was trimmed by 1 base and the J gene end by 6 bases; junction bases not matched to a gene: 5. Germline CDR1 reads SEHNR; CDR2 reads FQNEAQ (reference sequence). This CDR3 is built from 15 residues. The chain's CDR3 is CASSLGGLAGNEQFF. The DNA for the CDR3 is TGTGCCAGCAGCTTAGGAGGACTAGCAGGCAATGAGCAGTTCTTC.

This clone came up a few times. The CDR3 DNA sequence: TGTGCCAGCAGTCCCCGACAGGGAATGAGCAATCAGCCCCAGCATTTT. This encodes CASSPRQGMSNQPQHF. The J gene is TRBJ1-5, the V gene TRBV27; TRBD1 matches at 7 bases. The CDR3 is 16 amino acids. The junction had 8 bases not matched to a gene; V was cut back by 5 bases and J by 1 base. Germline V CDR1 and CDR2: MNHEY, SMNVEV (reference sequence).

The chain employs TRBV7-2 and TRBJ2-1, with D possibly TRBD2 on 5 matching bases. V was trimmed by 5 bases and J by 4 bases, leaving 18 bases between them. CDR3 length: 16 amino acids. Germline V gene data show CDR1 as SGHTA and CDR2 as FQGNSA. CDR3 DNA sequence: TGTGCCAGCAGCCCAAAGGGCGGCGGGCTATACAATGAGCAGTTCTTC. This gives the protein CASSPKGGGLYNEQFF. Full variable domain (rest looked up from reference TRBV7-2 and TRBJ2-1): GAGVSQSPSNKVTEKGKDVELRCDPISGHTALYWYRQSLGQGLEFLIYFQGNSAPDKSGLPSDRFSAERTGGSVSTLTIQRTQQEDSAVYLCASSPKGGGLYNEQFFGPGTRLTVL.

This clone was detected many times. This rearrangement joins TRBV5-6 to TRBJ2-2; 7 bases are a match to TRBD1. CDR3 length equals 15 residues. V dropped 4 bases and J dropped 2; count of bases not matched to a gene: 5. CDR1 SGHDT and CDR2 YYEEEE come from the germline V gene. In DNA form, the CDR3 reads TGTGCCAGCAGCCACCGACAGGGAAACACCGGGGAGCTGTTTTTT. Its translation: CASSHRQGNTGELFF.

The rearrangement joins TRBV4-2 to TRBJ2-5, with D perhaps being TRBD1 or TRBD2 (6 bases each). The CDR3 is made up of 13 amino acids. CDR1 and CDR2 from the germline V gene are LGHNA and YNFKEQ. The V gene lost 0 bases and the J gene lost 6 bases, with 8 bases spanning the gap. The CDR3 sequence: CASSQDGGQTQYF. CDR3 bases: TGTGCCAGCAGCCAAGATGGGGGGCAGACCCAGTACTTC.